The 24 T cell receptor beta chains below come from one sample, sequenced in a study of shared clonotypes between healthy human individuals. Clones were sequenced by immunoSEQ multiplex PCR, and TCRdb holds only the in-frame ones, with some missing. This sample carries about 660,000 clones, roughly 70% of them seen once, and the ten largest clones take approximately 1.6%. The sample comprised memory CD4+ T cells sorted from blood. Subset here: CD45RA-negative fraction. The receptors were sampled from a woman between 25 and 40 years old in good health.

This chain links TRBV27 with TRBJ2-7, with D hard to call. The germline V gene has CDR1 MNHEY and CDR2 SMNVEV (reference sequence). V was shortened by 4 bases and J by 2 bases, with 15 bases between the two germline ends. The CDR3 sequence is 15 residues long. The CDR3 sequence: CASSSPRARTYEQYF. The CDR3 nucleotides are TGTGCCAGCAGTTCACCTCGAGCGAGAACCTACGAGCAGTACTTC.

The chain's CDR3 is CASSRRDQETQYF. The CDR3 bases are TGTGCCAGCAGTCGCAGGGATCAAGAGACCCAGTACTTC. This chain links TRBV2 with TRBJ2-5; possibly TRBD1 for D (5 bases). The CDR3 covers 13 residues. Germline V gene data show CDR1 as SNHLY and CDR2 as FYNNEI. V lost 5 bases and J 2 bases, leaving 9 bases between the germline ends.

CDR3 sequence: CASSVGGTNYGYTF. In nucleotides, the CDR3 is TGTGCCAGCAGCGTAGGGGGTACTAACTATGGCTACACCTTC. The rearrangement links TRBV9 to TRBJ1-2; the D is unclear. The V end was cut by 0 bases, the J end by 0 bases, with 6 bases between. CDR3 length: 14 residues. CDR1 and CDR2 (germline): SGDLS, YYNGEE.

As for this clone: A single base is all that separates this from a far larger clone, so a read error is likely. The V gene is TRBV28, the J gene TRBJ2-6, with 7 nucleotides matching TRBD2. J lost 4 bases, V lost 4 bases, and 16 bases had no gene match. This CDR3 is 19 amino acids long. The germline gives CDR1 MDHEN, CDR2 SYDVKM. CDR3 sequence (DNA): TGTGCCAGCAGTTCGTGCTGGGGTGGGGAGGGATTAGGGGCCAACGTCCTGACTTTC. Encoded protein: CASSSCWGGEGLGANVLTF. Using reference TRBV28 and TRBJ2-6 for the parts outside the CDR3, the full variable domain is DVKVTQSSRYLVKRTGEKVFLECVQDMDHENMFWYRQDPGLGLRLIYFSYDVKMKEKGDIPEGYSVSREKKERFSLILESASTNQTSMYLCASSSCWGGEGLGANVLTFGAGSRLTVL.

Details on this clone: At the DNA level, this CDR3 is encoded by other sequences in the same sample as well. This chain joins TRBV28 and TRBJ2-7; D is perhaps TRBD1 (5 bases). This CDR3 has 13 amino acids. Germline V gives CDR1 MDHEN, CDR2 SYDVKM. The V end was cut by 5 bases, the J end by 1 base, with 9 bases between. CDR3 sequence (DNA): TGTGCCAGCAGTCCCGGACAATCCTACGAGCAGTACTTC. Translated: CASSPGQSYEQYF. Full variable domain (missing parts from reference TRBV28 and TRBJ2-7): DVKVTQSSRYLVKRTGEKVFLECVQDMDHENMFWYRQDPGLGLRLIYFSYDVKMKEKGDIPEGYSVSREKKERFSLILESASTNQTSMYLCASSPGQSYEQYFGPGTRLTVT.

The chain uses TRBV7-8 and TRBJ2-2; D may be TRBD2 (6 bases). This CDR3 region has 16 residues. Germline loops: CDR1 SGHVS, CDR2 FQNEAQ. V was shortened by 1 base and J by 4 bases, with 13 bases between the two germline ends. In DNA, the CDR3 is TGTGCCAGCAGCTTAGGGGTAGGAGGGCTCACCGGGGAGCTGTTTTTT. The encoded protein is CASSLGVGGLTGELFF.

The CDR3 spells CASSFQGEPNGYTF. The CDR3 DNA follows: TGCGCCAGCAGCTTCCAGGGCGAGCCTAATGGCTACACCTTC. The genes are TRBV5-1 and TRBJ1-2, with D possibly being TRBD1 (5 bases). Looked up from germline, CDR1 is SGHRS and CDR2 is YFSETQ. V was shortened by 2 bases and J by 6 bases, with 14 bases between the two germline ends. The CDR3 totals 14 residues. The complete variable domain, with remaining parts taken from reference TRBV5-1 and TRBJ1-2, reads KAGVTQTPRYLIKTRGQQVTLSCSPISGHRSVSWYQQTPGQGLQFLFEYFSETQRNKGNFPGRFSGRQFSNSRSEMNVSTLELGDSALYLCASSFQGEPNGYTFGSGTRLTVV.

The chain couples TRBV28 to TRBJ2-1; 8 nucleotides line up with TRBD2. The CDR3 is 13 residues long. The junction had 7 bases not matched to a gene; V was cut back by 6 bases and J by 9 bases. Germline CDR1 reads MDHEN; CDR2 reads SYDVKM. CDR3 loop: CASRGAGVGEQFF. The CDR3, as DNA: TGTGCCAGCAGAGGAGCGGGAGTCGGTGAGCAGTTCTTC.

This clone was observed a handful of times. The rearrangement uses TRBV28 and TRBJ1-1, with a tentative D call TRBD1 (5 bases). The CDR3 has 13 residues. V shed 6 bases and J shed 3 bases, with 11 bases lying between them. Germline-derived CDR1 and CDR2 are MDHEN and SYDVKM. CDR3 nucleotides: TGTGCCAGCAGGTCAGGGAGGCACACTGAAGCTTTCTTT. Residues: CASRSGRHTEAFF.

A few counts support this clone. The chain carries TRBV2 and TRBJ2-3; possible D gene TRBD2, 5 bases. Germline CDR1 and CDR2: SNHLY and FYNNEI. The V end was cut by 4 bases, the J end by 6 bases, with 11 bases between. The CDR3 has 13 amino acids. CDR3 sequence: CASSGFREDTQYF. Here the CDR3 DNA reads TGTGCCAGCAGTGGGTTTAGGGAGGATACGCAGTATTTT.

This chain joins TRBV6-1 and TRBJ2-7, with 9 bases aligning to TRBD1. Losses at the gene ends were 0 bases for V and 6 bases for J; bases not matched to a gene: 9. CDR1 and CDR2 (germline): MNHNS, SASEGT. The CDR3 is 16 residues long. The CDR3 nucleotides read TGTGCCAGCAGTGAAGCGGGGACAGGGCGCTTATCCGAGCAGTACTTC. Translation: CASSEAGTGRLSEQYF.

The V and J genes are TRBV10-3 and TRBJ2-3; the D gene is possibly TRBD2 (7 bases). The CDR3 length is 16 residues. CDR1 and CDR2 from the germline V gene are ENHRY and SYGVKD. Trimming took off 3 bases at V and 2 bases at J, with 15 bases between the two ends. CDR3 residues: CAISEQGLRHTDTQYF. The CDR3 DNA is TGTGCCATCAGTGAACAGGGACTAAGACACACAGATACGCAGTATTTT.

This clone has only one observation. The chain has TRBV7-2 and TRBJ2-1, with D possibly being TRBD2 (5 bases). Between the trimmed V and J ends, which lost 0 bases and 14 bases, there was a span of 17 bases. The V gene's germline CDR1 is SGHTA and CDR2 FQGNSA. The CDR3 has 14 residues. CDR3 sequence (DNA): TGTGCCAGCAGCTTAGCAACTTTGGGGAGCTGGGAGTTCTTC. This codes for CASSLATLGSWEFF.

V and J are TRBV11-2 and TRBJ2-1, with 7 bases aligning to TRBD2. The CDR3 sequence is 15 residues long. V trimming: 5 bases; J trimming: 4 bases; junction bases outside the gene matches: 8. Per the germline V gene, CDR1 is SGHAT and CDR2 is FQNNGV. CDR3 DNA: TGTGCCAGCAGCCTGAGCGGGGAGGGGTACAATGAGCAGTTCTTC. Translating gives CASSLSGEGYNEQFF. The entire variable domain, with the rest obtained from reference TRBV11-2 and TRBJ2-1, is as follows: EAGVAQSPRYKIIEKRQSVAFWCNPISGHATLYWYQQILGQGPKLLIQFQNNGVVDDSQLPKDRFSAERLKGVDSTLKIQPAKLEDSAVYLCASSLSGEGYNEQFFGPGTRLTVL.

Concerning this clone itself: The identical CDR3 is also encoded by other nucleotide sequences in the sample. The rearrangement links TRBV5-1 to TRBJ1-5; D is ambiguous. Germline V gene lookup returns CDR1 SGHRS and CDR2 YFSETQ. The CDR3 covers 14 residues. V shed 0 bases and J shed 4 bases, with 8 bases lying between them. CDR3 in amino acids: CASSLEGSNQPQHF. In DNA, the CDR3 is TGCGCCAGCAGCTTGGAAGGGTCGAATCAGCCCCAGCATTTT.

The J gene is TRBJ2-3, the V gene TRBV4-2; 7 bases fit TRBD1. From germline, CDR1 is LGHNA and CDR2 YNFKEQ. After removal of 2 bases from V and 3 bases from J, the junction contained 11 bases not matched to a gene. CDR3 length: 17 residues. CDR3 protein: CASSQTRAADRTDTQYF. In DNA form, the CDR3 reads TGTGCCAGCAGCCAAACCAGGGCAGCGGACAGGACAGATACGCAGTATTTT.

The CDR3 DNA sequence: TGTGCCAGCTCACGAGAAGGAACAGGGGGCACCGGGGAGCTGTTTTTT. Its protein is CASSREGTGGTGELFF. The V call is TRBV18, the J call TRBJ2-2, with TRBD1 matching 8 bases. The V gene's germline CDR1 is KGHSH and CDR2 LQKENI. V lost 4 bases to trimming and J lost 4 bases; unmatched junction nucleotides: 8. The CDR3 runs to 16 residues.

The chain has TRBV15 and TRBJ2-1, with D uncertain. Trimming pared 1 base from V and 0 bases from J, leaving 7 bases between. Germline CDR1 and CDR2: LNHNV and YYDKDF (reference sequence). The CDR3 covers 15 residues. DNA of the CDR3: TGTGCCACCAGCAGAGTGGCGAACTCCTACAATGAGCAGTTCTTC. Translating it yields CATSRVANSYNEQFF.

The V gene is TRBV18, the J gene TRBJ1-5; D is uncertain. Per germline, CDR1 KGHSH and CDR2 LQKENI. V lost 6 bases and J lost 5, with 11 bases in between. There are 13 residues in the CDR3. The CDR3 DNA reads as TGTGCCAGCTCCCAAAATGGCGATCAGCCCCAGCATTTT. Amino acids: CASSQNGDQPQHF. The entire variable domain, with the rest obtained from reference TRBV18 and TRBJ1-5, is as follows: NAGVMQNPRHLVRRRGQEARLRCSPMKGHSHVYWYRQLPEEGLKFMVYLQKENIIDESGMPKERFSAEFPKEGPSILRIQQVVRGDSAAYFCASSQNGDQPQHFGDGTRLSIL.

Points on this clone: Additional DNA sequences in this sample encode the identical CDR3. The chain links TRBV29-1 to TRBJ1-1; tentatively, D is TRBD1 (5 bases). The germline CDR1 and CDR2 sequences are SQVTM and ANQGSEA. V dropped 4 bases and J dropped 5 bases, with 11 bases sitting between them. The CDR3 extends over 12 amino acids. CDR3 loop: CSVAGFGTEAFF. The CDR3 region has the DNA TGCAGCGTTGCAGGGTTTGGGACTGAAGCTTTCTTT.

V usage is TRBV5-1 and J usage is TRBJ2-7, with 9 bases lining up with TRBD2. This CDR3 has 14 amino acids. CDR1 and CDR2 from the germline V gene are SGHRS and YFSETQ. The V and J ends lost 0 bases and 11 bases, in that order; junction bases with no gene match: 9. CDR3 sequence: CASSLDGSGSYEYF. CDR3 in DNA: TGCGCCAGCAGCTTGGATGGTAGCGGGAGTTATGAGTACTTC.

The chain carries TRBV6-1 and TRBJ1-3, with D uncertain. The V end was cut by 4 bases, the J end by 0 bases, with 7 bases between. Looked up from germline, CDR1 is MNHNS and CDR2 is SASEGT. The CDR3 is 14 amino acids. The DNA for the CDR3 is TGTGCCAGCAGTGCGACACTCTCTGGAAACACCATATATTTT. It is translated as CASSATLSGNTIYF.

In regard to this clone: The same CDR3 is also encoded by other DNA sequences in this sample. The chain is built from TRBV6-1 and TRBJ1-2, with D possibly being TRBD1 (5 bases). The V end was cut by 4 bases, the J end by 2 bases, with 8 bases between. CDR3 size: 13 residues. Germline lookup yields CDR1 MNHNS and CDR2 SASEGT. For the CDR3, the DNA is TGTGCCAGCAGTGGGGACGGGAACTATGGCTACACCTTC. Protein: CASSGDGNYGYTF.

The J gene is TRBJ1-3, the V gene TRBV7-8, with no clear D. Trimming took 1 base from V and 4 from J, leaving 8 bases between them. The CDR3 loop spans 14 amino acids. Germline V lookup: CDR1 SGHVS, CDR2 FQNEAQ. The CDR3 reads CASSLGGFGNTIYF. CDR3 coding DNA: TGTGCCAGCAGCTTAGGGGGATTCGGAAACACCATATATTTT.